Shown below are 16 T cell receptor beta chains from a single sample sequenced in a study of response to subunit inactivated influenza vaccine. TCRdb re-called the RT-PCR reads through MiXCR, storing one row per CDR3 protein. The repertoire has approximately 730,000 distinct CDR3 sequences, around 14% of them found once; the top ten carry 5.5% to 8%. Specimen: PBMCs from blood, collected about 14 days before vaccination. The receptors stem from a man in his forties or fifties who received an inactivated influenza vaccine.

This clonotype was counted a few times. The chain couples TRBV6-6 to TRBJ2-2; D is undetermined. With 4 bases removed from V and 7 bases from J, the gap between germline ends came to 4 bases. Per the germline V gene, CDR1 is MNHNY and CDR2 is SVGAGI (reference sequence). The CDR3 contains 11 residues. The CDR3 sequence: CASSSDGELFF. The CDR3 DNA is TGTGCCAGCAGTTCCGACGGGGAGCTGTTTTTT.

This CDR3 is CAIRLGVGGANVLTF. The CDR3 coding sequence is TGTGCCATCAGACTCGGCGTTGGGGGGGCCAACGTCCTGACTTTC. The J gene is TRBJ2-6, the V gene TRBV10-3; D unclear. V lost 6 bases to trimming and J lost 4 bases, with 13 bases between them. The germline V gene encodes CDR1 ENHRY and CDR2 SYGVKD. The CDR3 extends over 15 amino acids.

A few counts support this clonotype. V gene TRBV6-2 or TRBV6-3 combines with J gene TRBJ2-1; D assignment may be TRBD1 or TRBD2 (5 bases each). Trimming stripped 6 bases from V and 15 bases from J, with 24 bases between. CDR3 length equals 14 residues. Per germline, CDR1 MNHEY and CDR2 SVGEGT. The CDR3 loop reads CASSYPGDQKGVFF. The CDR3 DNA reads as TGTGCCAGCAGCTATCCTGGGGACCAAAAGGGAGTGTTCTTC.

This clonotype was counted only a few times. V gene TRBV11-2 combines with J gene TRBJ2-7; 7 bases map to TRBD2. Germline assignment: CDR1 SGHAT and CDR2 FQNNGV. The CDR3 is 12 residues long. Trimming took 5 bases from V and 5 from J; bases not matched to a gene: 3. The CDR3 reads CASSPAGDEQYF. CDR3 DNA: TGTGCCAGCAGCCCGGCGGGGGACGAGCAGTACTTC.

There are a few counts of this clonotype. The V call is TRBV6-5, the J call TRBJ1-1, with D maybe TRBD1 (6 bases). Between the trimmed V and J ends, which lost 7 bases and 7 bases, there was a span of 13 bases. Germline CDR1 is MNHEY and CDR2 is SVGAGI. This CDR3 has 12 residues. In nucleotides, the CDR3 is TGTGCCAGCAATCCTACGACAGGTGAAGCTTTCTTT. This sequence encodes CASNPTTGEAFF.

The chain couples TRBV10-3 to TRBJ2-3; 8 bases align to TRBD2. The CDR3 has 15 amino acids. Germline V gene sequence: CDR1 ENHRY, CDR2 SYGVKD. The ends lost 4 bases at V and 4 bases at J; junction bases unmatched: 7. The CDR3 bases are TGTGCCATCAGTGGAGCGGGAGTCCTCGCAGATACGCAGTATTTT. Translation gives CAISGAGVLADTQYF.

The CDR3 reads CASTNPGGNTEAFF. CDR3 nucleotides: TGTGCCAGCACTAACCCGGGGGGCAACACTGAAGCTTTCTTT. The rearrangement links TRBV3-1 to TRBJ1-1, with D tentatively TRBD1 (6 bases). This CDR3 has 14 amino acids. The V gene lost 7 bases and the J gene lost 2 bases, with 14 bases spanning the gap. Germline CDR1 reads LGHDT; CDR2 reads YNNKEL (reference sequence).

This clonotype was observed a few times. The chain links TRBV7-9 to TRBJ2-1; 14 nucleotides align to TRBD2. V lost 6 bases and J lost 5; bases outside the gene matches: 3. Germline CDR1 SEHNR, CDR2 FQNEAQ (reference sequence). This CDR3 contains 15 residues. CDR3 DNA: TGTGCCAGCAGGGGACTAGCGGGAGAGAACAATGAGCAGTTCTTC. Encoded protein: CASRGLAGENNEQFF.

The rearrangement links TRBV29-1 to TRBJ2-4; 7 nucleotides match TRBD2. The CDR3 length is 10 residues. Germline lookup yields CDR1 SQVTM and CDR2 ANQGSEA. The CDR3 loop reads CPDSGGIQYF. DNA for the CDR3: TGCCCGGACTCGGGAGGCATTCAGTACTTC.

This chain uses TRBV7-6 with TRBJ2-1; D not certain. Trimming shortened V by 1 base and J by 4 bases, and 11 bases separated the two germline ends. The CDR3 extends over 15 amino acids. The germline CDR1 and CDR2 sequences are SGHVS and FNYEAQ. CDR3 region: CASSLVHGKYNEQFF. The CDR3 DNA reads as TGTGCCAGCAGCTTAGTTCACGGCAAATACAATGAGCAGTTCTTC.

The rearrangement uses TRBV4-2 and TRBJ1-1, with 7 bases identical to TRBD1. The CDR3 sequence is 16 residues long. The V and J ends lost 3 bases and 5 bases, in that order; junction bases with no gene match: 12. From germline, CDR1 is LGHNA and CDR2 YNFKEQ. CDR3 residues: CASSQVTQGRGTEAFF. CDR3 sequence (DNA): TGTGCCAGCAGCCAGGTTACACAGGGGAGGGGAACTGAAGCTTTCTTT.

The count of this clonotype is one. CDR3 bases: TGTGCCAGCAGCCAGACAGGGGGTGGGTCCTACGAGCAGTACTTC. Translated: CASSQTGGGSYEQYF. The chain employs TRBV12-3 or TRBV12-4 and TRBJ2-7; 9 nucleotides match TRBD1. Trimming at V came to 6 bases and at J to 1 base, leaving 7 bases not matched to a gene. The CDR3 covers 15 residues.

This rearrangement joins TRBV20-1 to TRBJ2-5; 8 bases match TRBD2. The ends lost 0 bases at V and 4 bases at J; junction bases unmatched: 4. This CDR3 comprises 14 residues. The germline gives CDR1 DFQATT, CDR2 SNEGSKA (reference sequence). The CDR3 spells CSARDGAGGETQYF. CDR3 nucleotides: TGCAGTGCTAGAGATGGCGCGGGAGGAGAGACCCAGTACTTC.

This clonotype occurred many times. The gene calls are TRBV29-1 and TRBJ2-5; 8 bases are a match to TRBD1. This CDR3 has 13 amino acids. In germline, CDR1 is SQVTM, CDR2 ANQGSEA. V shed 6 bases and J 4 bases; nucleotides not matched to a gene: 7. As DNA, the CDR3 is TGCAGCGTGACTTGGACAGGGAGAGAGACCCAGTACTTC. Protein sequence: CSVTWTGRETQYF.

This clonotype has just a few counts. V is TRBV5-5 and J is TRBJ2-1; either TRBD1 or TRBD2 may fit D (5 bases each). The CDR3 is made up of 15 amino acids. V lost 0 bases, J lost 3 bases, and 10 bases lay in between. The germline V gene has CDR1 SGHKS and CDR2 YYEKEE (reference sequence). The CDR3 here is CASSLEGPFYNEQFF. The CDR3 nucleotides read TGTGCCAGCAGCTTGGAGGGACCGTTCTACAATGAGCAGTTCTTC.

The rearrangement links TRBV5-5 to TRBJ1-5, with a weak D call TRBD1 (5 bases). The germline V gene has CDR1 SGHKS and CDR2 YYEKEE (reference sequence). Trimming pared 4 bases from V and 8 bases from J, leaving 16 bases between. The CDR3 is 14 amino acids. The CDR3 protein is CASSRGEGVEPQHF. The CDR3 DNA sequence: TGTGCCAGCAGCCGAGGGGAGGGCGTGGAGCCCCAGCATTTT. The whole variable domain, remainder taken from reference TRBV5-5 and TRBJ1-5, is DAGVTQSPTHLIKTRGQQVTLRCSPISGHKSVSWYQQVLGQGPQFIFQYYEKEERGRGNFPDRFSARQFPNYSSELNVNALLLGDSALYLCASSRGEGVEPQHFGDGTRLSIL.